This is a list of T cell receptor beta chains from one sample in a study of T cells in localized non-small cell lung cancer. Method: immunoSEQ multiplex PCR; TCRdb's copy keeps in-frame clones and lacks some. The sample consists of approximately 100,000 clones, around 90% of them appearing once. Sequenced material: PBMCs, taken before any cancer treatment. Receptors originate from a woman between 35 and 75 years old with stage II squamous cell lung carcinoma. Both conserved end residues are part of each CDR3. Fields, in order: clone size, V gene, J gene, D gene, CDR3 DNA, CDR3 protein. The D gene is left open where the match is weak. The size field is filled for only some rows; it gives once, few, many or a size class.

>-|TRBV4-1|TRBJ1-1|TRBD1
TGCGCCAGCAGCCAAGTTGGACAGGGAATTACTGAAGCTTTCTTT
CASSQVGQGITEAFF
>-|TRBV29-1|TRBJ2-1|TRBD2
TGCAGCGTTGAAGATCGGGGGACTAGCGGGGAAGGTGAGCAGTTCTTC
CSVEDRGTSGEGEQFF
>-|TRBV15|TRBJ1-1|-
TGTGCCACCAGCAGAGATCGGGCAGATGAAGCTTTCTTT
CATSRDRADEAFF
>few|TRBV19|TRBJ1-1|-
TGTGCCAGTAGTATCGGCCCCTGGAGGAGCAGGAGGAACACTGAAGCTTTCTTT
CASSIGPWRSRRNTEAFF
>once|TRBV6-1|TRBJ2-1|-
TGTGCCAGCGACCGCCCCCGAGGGAATGAGCAGTTCTTC
CASDRPRGNEQFF
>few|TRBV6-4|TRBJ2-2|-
TGTGCCAGCAGTGAGGGTTTGACCGGGGAGCTGTTTTTT
CASSEGLTGELFF
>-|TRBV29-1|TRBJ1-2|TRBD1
TGCAGCGCTCGGGACAGGGGCTATGGCTACACCTTC
CSARDRGYGYTF
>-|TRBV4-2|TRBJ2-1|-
TGTGCCAGCAGCCAAGCGGGACCGAGACCCTACAATGAGCAGTTCTTC
CASSQAGPRPYNEQFF
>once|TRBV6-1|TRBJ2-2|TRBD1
TGTGCCAGCAGTGAGGGACAGGGAATTCTCACCGGGGAGCTGTTTTTT
CASSEGQGILTGELFF
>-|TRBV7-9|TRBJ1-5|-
TGTGCCAGCAGCGCCAAAAAGAACTTGAGCAATCAGCCCCAGCATTTT
CASSAKKNLSNQPQHF
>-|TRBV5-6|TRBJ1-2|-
TGTGCCAGCAGCTTCTGGCAATTTAACTATGGCTACACCTTC
CASSFWQFNYGYTF
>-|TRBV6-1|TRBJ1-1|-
TGTGCCAGCAGCCTCAGGAGGAACACTGAAGCTTTCTTT
CASSLRRNTEAFF
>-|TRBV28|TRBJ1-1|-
TGTGCCAGCAGTGTGGGGGTGCGGAACACTGAAGCTTTCTTT
CASSVGVRNTEAFF
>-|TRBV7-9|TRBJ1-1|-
TGTGCCAGCAGCCCCCAAACAGGGAACACTGAAGCTTTCTTT
CASSPQTGNTEAFF
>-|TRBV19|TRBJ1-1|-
TGTGCCAGTAACCGACAGTTTAACACTGAAGCTTTCTTT
CASNRQFNTEAFF
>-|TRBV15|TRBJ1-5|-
TGTGCCACCAGCAGAGGAGGACGGGATAATCAGCCCCAGCATTTT
CATSRGGRDNQPQHF
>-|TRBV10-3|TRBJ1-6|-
TGTGCCATCAGTGCCCAGGGGAATAATTCACCCCTCCACTTT
CAISAQGNNSPLHF
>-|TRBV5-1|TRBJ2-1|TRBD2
TGCGCCAGCAGCTTAACTAGCGGGCCAAATGAGCAGTTCTTC
CASSLTSGPNEQFF
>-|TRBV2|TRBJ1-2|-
TGTGCCAGCGCCCGGGGGATGGTCTATGGCTACACCTTC
CASARGMVYGYTF
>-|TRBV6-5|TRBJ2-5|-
TGTGCCAGCAGTTACCCCGAGGGAATAGAGACCCAGTACTTC
CASSYPEGIETQYF
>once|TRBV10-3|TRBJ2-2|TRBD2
TGTGCCATCGGCCTAGCGGGGACGAACACCGGGGAGCTGTTTTTT
CAIGLAGTNTGELFF
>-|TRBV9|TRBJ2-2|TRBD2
TGTGCCAGCAGCGCCGGGGGACTAACCGGGGAGCTGTTTTTT
CASSAGGLTGELFF
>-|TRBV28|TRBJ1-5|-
TGTGCCAGCAGTTTATTAGGAAGTCAGCCCCAGCATTTT
CASSLLGSQPQHF
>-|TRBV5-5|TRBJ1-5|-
TGTGCCAGCAGCTTCGGCAATCAGCCCCAGCATTTT
CASSFGNQPQHF
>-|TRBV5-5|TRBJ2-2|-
TGTGCCAGCAGCTTGGCAGGGACTGTCACCGGGGAGCTGTTTTTT
CASSLAGTVTGELFF
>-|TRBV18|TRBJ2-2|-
TGTGCCAGCTCACCGGTACGACACCTGAACACCGGGGAGCTGTTTTTT
CASSPVRHLNTGELFF
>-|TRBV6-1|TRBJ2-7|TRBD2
TGTGCCAGCAGTGAAGCCCTAGCGGGGGCCTACGAGCAGTACTTC
CASSEALAGAYEQYF
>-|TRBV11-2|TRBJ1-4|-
TGTGCCAGCAGCCCCGGTACCTTGGGGCCAAATGAAAAACTGTTTTTT
CASSPGTLGPNEKLFF
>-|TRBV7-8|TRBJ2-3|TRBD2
TGTGCCAGCAGCCGAATACGTCAGCGGGGGAGCTATACGCAGTATTTT
CASSRIRQRGSYTQYF
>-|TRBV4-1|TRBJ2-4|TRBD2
TGCGCCAGCAGCCAAATCTGGACTAGCGGGGGGGCGGACATTCAGTACTTC
CASSQIWTSGGADIQYF